Sequencing of this T cell receptor beta chain was carried out in a study of shared clonotypes between healthy human individuals. Broader study findings: Among donors, clonotype sharing was expected to be affected by sequencing depth. The generation probabilities recorded for non-shared clonotypes fell below those of clonotypes shared by all four donors.

On this clone: The antigen is unknown.

The protocol was immunoSEQ multiplex PCR, while the TCRdb copy is restricted to in-frame clones and leaves out a portion. Of about 1.1 million clones detected, approximately 80% appear once; the ten largest clones hold around 0.47%. The germline CDR1 and CDR2 sequences are SGHRS and YFSETQ. This CDR3 is built from 17 residues. The V segment lost 4 bases and the J segment 6 bases; nucleotides outside the gene matches: 12. The clonotype comes from a man between 18 and 35 years old in good health. Some clones in this sample may be carry-over from other donors' samples. Sequencing input: memory CD4+ T cells from PBMCs. This sample's subset: CD45RA-negative fraction. This chain uses TRBV5-1 with TRBJ2-3; 12 bases are shared with TRBD1. The CDR3 is CASSPEAPGTGGDTQYF. Here the CDR3 DNA reads TGCGCCAGCAGCCCCGAGGCCCCCGGGACAGGGGGCGATACGCAGTATTTT.